The clone carrying this T cell receptor (beta chain) appeared a single time. What it binds is not known. These data come from a study of radiation and T cells in renal cell carcinoma. The repertoire was sequenced with immunoSEQ multiplex PCR; TCRdb's copy has only in-frame clones and lacks some. The table includes about 150,000 clones, around nine tenths detected once. Time point noted: blood 4 weeks post-SBRT, at nephrectomy. Treatment described: 15 Gy SBRT to primary tumor, nephrectomy 4 weeks later. Nephrectomy followed 15 Gy stereotactic body radiation by 4 weeks. This renal cell carcinoma was of the clear cell type. Points from the study as a whole: Pretreatment tumor biopsies were lacking, so baseline clonotypes are unknown. In blood, top tumor clones expanded by 2 weeks, shrinking by 4.

V was shortened by 10 bases and J by 0 bases, with 12 bases between the two germline ends. The CDR3 has 13 residues. The germline V gene encodes CDR1 SGHAT and CDR2 FQNNGV. The clonotype originates from a woman aged 50 to 65 with renal cell carcinoma. The sample was blood, taken from a patient whose treatment included radiotherapy and nephrectomy. This chain links TRBV11-2 with TRBJ1-1, with D possibly TRBD1 on 6 matching bases. CDR3 in DNA: TGTGCCATCCAGGGGTCCATGAACACTGAAGCTTTCTTT. It specifies CAIQGSMNTEAFF.